This T cell receptor (beta chain) was documented in a study of regulatory T cells in long-lasting Graves disease. General study results and limits: Public clonotype sharing was higher in persistent than newly diagnosed patients. Only peripheral blood was studied, not thyroid tissue. Limited samples may have lowered accuracy.

About this clonotype itself: Its antigen is undetermined.

Arm-PCR of CDR3 regions and iRepertoire HTBI primers were used to build TCR beta libraries. TCRdb recomputed calls from the multiplex PCR reads with MiXCR, one row per CDR3 protein. The repertoire holds more than 650,000 distinct CDR3 sequences, around 30% seen once, with roughly 40% in the top ten. The time point denotes: persistent/refractory GD, antithyroid drugs over 5 years with positive TRAb. Researchers made the TCR library from RNA that was extracted from PBMCs. Those enrolled as patients came out of an endocrinology department in Xi'an, China. The CDR3 runs to 17 residues. J was trimmed by 5 bases and V by 6 bases; bases with no gene match: 16.

The rearrangement joins TRBV12-3 or TRBV12-4 to TRBJ2-4; 7 bases fit TRBD1. The origin of this receptor is a female donor with Graves disease. The material was peripheral blood mononuclear cells (PBMCs), obtained when the disease was refractory, from a patient treated with antithyroid drugs. The DNA for the CDR3 is TGTGCCAGCAGCCGCCCTGAGGGACAGAAAAGGGAAAACATTCAGTACTTC. This translates into CASSRPEGQKRENIQYF.